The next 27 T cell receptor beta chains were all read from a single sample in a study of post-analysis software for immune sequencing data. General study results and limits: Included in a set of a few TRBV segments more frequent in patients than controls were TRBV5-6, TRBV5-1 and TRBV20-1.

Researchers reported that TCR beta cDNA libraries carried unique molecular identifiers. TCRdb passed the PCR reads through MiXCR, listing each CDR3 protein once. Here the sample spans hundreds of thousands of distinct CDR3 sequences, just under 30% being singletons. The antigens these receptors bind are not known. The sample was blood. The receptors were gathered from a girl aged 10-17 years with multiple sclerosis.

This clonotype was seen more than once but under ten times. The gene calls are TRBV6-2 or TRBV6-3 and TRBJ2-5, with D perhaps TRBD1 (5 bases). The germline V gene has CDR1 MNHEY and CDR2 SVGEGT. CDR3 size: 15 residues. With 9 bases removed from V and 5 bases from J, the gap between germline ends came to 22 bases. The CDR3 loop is CASKKKLDNWETQYF. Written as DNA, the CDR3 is TGTGCCAGTAAGAAAAAGCTGGACAATTGGGAGACCCAGTACTTC.

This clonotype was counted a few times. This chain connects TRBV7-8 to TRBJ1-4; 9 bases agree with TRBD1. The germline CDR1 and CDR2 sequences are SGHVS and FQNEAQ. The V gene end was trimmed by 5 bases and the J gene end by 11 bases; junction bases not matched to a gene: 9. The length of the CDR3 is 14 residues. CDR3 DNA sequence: TGTGCCAGCAGCGTCCGGGACAGGGAGCCGAAACTGTTTTTT. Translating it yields CASSVRDREPKLFF.

Written as DNA, the CDR3 is TGTGCCAGCAGCCCCGGTGGGGGTTGGGACCCCAATGAGCAGTTCTTC. The encoded protein is CASSPGGGWDPNEQFF. The chain carries TRBV28 and TRBJ2-1; D may be TRBD1 or TRBD2 (5 bases each). Germline CDR1 MDHEN, CDR2 SYDVKM. The CDR3 contains 16 residues. V lost 6 bases and J lost 6, with 21 bases in between. Looking up the rest from reference TRBV28 and TRBJ2-1 gives the full variable domain: DVKVTQSSRYLVKRTGEKVFLECVQDMDHENMFWYRQDPGLGLRLIYFSYDVKMKEKGDIPEGYSVSREKKERFSLILESASTNQTSMYLCASSPGGGWDPNEQFFGPGTRLTVL.

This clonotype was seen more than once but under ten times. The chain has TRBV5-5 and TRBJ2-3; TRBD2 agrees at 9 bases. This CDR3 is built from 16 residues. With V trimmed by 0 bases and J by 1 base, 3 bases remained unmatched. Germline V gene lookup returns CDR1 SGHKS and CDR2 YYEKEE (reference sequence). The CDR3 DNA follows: TGTGCCAGCAGCTTGGTTCAGCGGGGGGGCACAGATACGCAGTATTTT. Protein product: CASSLVQRGGTDTQYF.

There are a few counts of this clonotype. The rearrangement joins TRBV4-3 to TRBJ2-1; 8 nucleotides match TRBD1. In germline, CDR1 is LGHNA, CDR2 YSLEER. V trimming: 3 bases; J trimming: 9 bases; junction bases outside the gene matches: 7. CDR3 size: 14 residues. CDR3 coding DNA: TGCGCCAGCAGCCAGCCTCCAGGGGGCGGTGAGCAGTTCTTC. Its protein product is CASSQPPGGGEQFF.

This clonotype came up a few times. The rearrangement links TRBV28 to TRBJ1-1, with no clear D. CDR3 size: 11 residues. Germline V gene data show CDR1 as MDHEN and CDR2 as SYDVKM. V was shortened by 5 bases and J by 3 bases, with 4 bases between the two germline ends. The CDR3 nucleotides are TGTGCCAGCAGTACCTACACTGAAGCTTTCTTT. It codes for CASSTYTEAFF. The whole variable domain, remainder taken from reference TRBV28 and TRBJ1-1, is DVKVTQSSRYLVKRTGEKVFLECVQDMDHENMFWYRQDPGLGLRLIYFSYDVKMKEKGDIPEGYSVSREKKERFSLILESASTNQTSMYLCASSTYTEAFFGQGTRLTVV.

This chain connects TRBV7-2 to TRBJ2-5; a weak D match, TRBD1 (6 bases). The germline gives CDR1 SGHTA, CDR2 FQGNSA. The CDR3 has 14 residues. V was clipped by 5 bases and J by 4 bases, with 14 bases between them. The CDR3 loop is CASSAPGQRETQYF. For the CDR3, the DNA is TGTGCCAGCAGCGCACCGGGACAAAGAGAGACCCAGTACTTC.

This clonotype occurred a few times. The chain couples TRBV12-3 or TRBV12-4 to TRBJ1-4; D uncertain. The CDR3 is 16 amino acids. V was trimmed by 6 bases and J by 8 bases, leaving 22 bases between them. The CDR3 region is CASSPRVSPLREKLFF. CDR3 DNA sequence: TGTGCCAGCAGCCCGAGGGTTTCTCCACTCAGGGAAAAACTGTTTTTT.

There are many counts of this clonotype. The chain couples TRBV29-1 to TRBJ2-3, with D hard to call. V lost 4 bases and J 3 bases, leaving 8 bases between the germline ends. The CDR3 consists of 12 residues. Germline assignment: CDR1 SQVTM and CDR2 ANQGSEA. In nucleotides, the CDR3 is TGCAGCGTTGGGCCCGAGACAGATACGCAGTATTTT. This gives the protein CSVGPETDTQYF.

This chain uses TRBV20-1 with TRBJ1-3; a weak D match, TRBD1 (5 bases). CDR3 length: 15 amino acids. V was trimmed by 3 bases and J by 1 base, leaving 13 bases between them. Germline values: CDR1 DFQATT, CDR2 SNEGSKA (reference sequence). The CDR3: CSASPLWGSGNTIYF. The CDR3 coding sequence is TGCAGTGCTAGTCCCCTTTGGGGGTCTGGAAACACCATATATTTT.

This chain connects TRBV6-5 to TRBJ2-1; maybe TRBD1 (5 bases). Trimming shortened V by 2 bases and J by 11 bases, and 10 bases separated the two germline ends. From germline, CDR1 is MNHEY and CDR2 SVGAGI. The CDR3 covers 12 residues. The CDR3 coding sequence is TGTGCCAGCAGTTACCAGGGAAGTAAGCAGTTCTTC. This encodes CASSYQGSKQFF.

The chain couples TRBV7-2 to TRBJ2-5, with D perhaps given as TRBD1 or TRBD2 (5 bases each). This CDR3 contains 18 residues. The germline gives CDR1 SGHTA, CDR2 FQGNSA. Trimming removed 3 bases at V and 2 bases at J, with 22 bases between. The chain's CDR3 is CASSLGPDGLGVQETQYF. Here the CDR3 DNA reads TGTGCCAGCAGCTTGGGTCCCGACGGCCTGGGGGTTCAAGAGACCCAGTACTTC.

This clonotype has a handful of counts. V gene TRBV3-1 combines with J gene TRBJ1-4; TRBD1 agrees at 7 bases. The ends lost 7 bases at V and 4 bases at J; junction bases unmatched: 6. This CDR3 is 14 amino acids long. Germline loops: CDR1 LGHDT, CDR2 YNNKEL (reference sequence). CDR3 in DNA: TGTGCCAGCAACACAGGGGCGCTTAATGAAAAACTGTTTTTT. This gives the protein CASNTGALNEKLFF. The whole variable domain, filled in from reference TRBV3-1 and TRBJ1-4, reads DTAVSQTPKYLVTQMGNDKSIKCEQNLGHDTMYWYKQDSKKFLKIMFSYNNKELIINETVPNRFSPKSPDKAHLNLHINSLELGDSAVYFCASNTGALNEKLFFGSGTQLSVL.

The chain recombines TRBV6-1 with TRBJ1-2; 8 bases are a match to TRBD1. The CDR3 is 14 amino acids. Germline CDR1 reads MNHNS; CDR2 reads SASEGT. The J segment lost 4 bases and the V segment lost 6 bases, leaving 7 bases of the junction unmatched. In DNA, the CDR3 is TGTGCCAGCAGCTGGACAGGGATGGTCTATGGCTACACCTTC. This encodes CASSWTGMVYGYTF.

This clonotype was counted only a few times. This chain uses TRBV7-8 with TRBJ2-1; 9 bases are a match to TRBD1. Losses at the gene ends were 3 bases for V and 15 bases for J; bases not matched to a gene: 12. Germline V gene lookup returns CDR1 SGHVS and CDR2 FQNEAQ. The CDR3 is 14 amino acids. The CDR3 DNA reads TGTGCCAGCAGCTTGGCCGGGACAGGGTTAGTGTCGTTCTTC. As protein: CASSLAGTGLVSFF.

The CDR3 loop reads CAISETRSSGTDTQYF. Here the CDR3 DNA reads TGTGCCATCAGTGAGACCAGGTCGTCCGGCACAGATACGCAGTATTTT. This chain links TRBV10-3 with TRBJ2-3; D uncertain. CDR3 size: 16 residues. V was shortened by 2 bases and J by 1 base, with 13 bases between the two germline ends. Per the germline V gene, CDR1 is ENHRY and CDR2 is SYGVKD.

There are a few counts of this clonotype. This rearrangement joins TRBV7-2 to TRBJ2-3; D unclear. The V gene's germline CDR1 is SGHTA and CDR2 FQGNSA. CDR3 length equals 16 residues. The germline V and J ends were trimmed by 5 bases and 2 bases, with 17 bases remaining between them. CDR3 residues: CASSRPDAPHTDTQYF. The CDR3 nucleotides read TGTGCCAGCAGCCGCCCGGACGCGCCTCACACAGATACGCAGTATTTT.

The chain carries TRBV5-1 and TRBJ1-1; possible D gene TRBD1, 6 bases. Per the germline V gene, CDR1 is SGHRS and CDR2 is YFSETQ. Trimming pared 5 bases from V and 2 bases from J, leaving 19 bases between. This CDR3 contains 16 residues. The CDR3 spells CASSYEGGRANTEAFF. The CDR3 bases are TGCGCCAGCAGTTATGAGGGGGGTCGGGCCAACACTGAAGCTTTCTTT.

Here the CDR3 reads CASSVGSGGPYEQYF. The CDR3 coding sequence is TGTGCCAGCAGCGTAGGGTCAGGGGGCCCCTACGAGCAGTACTTC. The chain has TRBV9 and TRBJ2-7; 8 bases line up with TRBD1. The CDR3 length is 15 residues. With V trimmed by 0 bases and J by 2 bases, 4 bases remained unmatched. Germline V gene sequence: CDR1 SGDLS, CDR2 YYNGEE.

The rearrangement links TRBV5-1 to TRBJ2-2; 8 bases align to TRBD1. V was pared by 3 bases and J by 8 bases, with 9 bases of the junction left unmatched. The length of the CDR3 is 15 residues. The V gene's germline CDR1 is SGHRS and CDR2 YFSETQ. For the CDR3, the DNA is TGCGCCAGCAGCTCCTCGACAGGGGTTGCTGGGGAGCTGTTTTTT. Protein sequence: CASSSSTGVAGELFF.

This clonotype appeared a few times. CDR3 coding DNA: TGCGCCAGCAGCCCTGGTCGGCGGGGGGCCCCAGATACGCAGTATTTT. This encodes CASSPGRRGAPDTQYF. This chain connects TRBV5-1 to TRBJ2-3; the match to TRBD2 covers 8 bases. The germline V gene encodes CDR1 SGHRS and CDR2 YFSETQ. V lost 4 bases and J lost 4; bases outside the gene matches: 11. The CDR3 is 16 residues long.

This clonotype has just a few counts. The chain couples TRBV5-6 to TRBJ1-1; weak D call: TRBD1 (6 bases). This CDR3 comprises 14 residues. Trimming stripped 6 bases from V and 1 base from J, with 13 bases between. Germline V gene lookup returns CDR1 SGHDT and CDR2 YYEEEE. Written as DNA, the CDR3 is TGTGCCAGCAATGCACAGGGACCGAACACTGAAGCTTTCTTT. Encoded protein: CASNAQGPNTEAFF.

CDR3: CASQAGGLYNEQFF. The CDR3 DNA follows: TGTGCCAGCCAAGCGGGGGGCCTCTACAATGAGCAGTTCTTC. The J gene is TRBJ2-1, the V gene TRBV2; 9 bases are a match to TRBD2. Trimming at V came to 8 bases and at J to 3 bases, leaving 5 bases not matched to a gene. The germline V gene has CDR1 SNHLY and CDR2 FYNNEI. The CDR3 runs to 14 residues.

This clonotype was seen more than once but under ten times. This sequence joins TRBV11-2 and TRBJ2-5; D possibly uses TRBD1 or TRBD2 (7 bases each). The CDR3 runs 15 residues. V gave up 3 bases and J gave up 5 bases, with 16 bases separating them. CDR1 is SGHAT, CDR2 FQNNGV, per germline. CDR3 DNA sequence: TGTGCCAGCAGCTTTGGGAGGGGGCTCTTGGAGACCCAGTACTTC. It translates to CASSFGRGLLETQYF.

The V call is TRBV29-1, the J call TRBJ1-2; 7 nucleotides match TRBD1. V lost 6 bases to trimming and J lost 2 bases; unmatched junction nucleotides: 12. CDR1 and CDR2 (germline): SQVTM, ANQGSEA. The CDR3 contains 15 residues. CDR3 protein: CSVFKGGSHNYGYTF. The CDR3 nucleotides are TGCAGCGTCTTTAAAGGGGGCAGTCACAACTATGGCTACACCTTC.

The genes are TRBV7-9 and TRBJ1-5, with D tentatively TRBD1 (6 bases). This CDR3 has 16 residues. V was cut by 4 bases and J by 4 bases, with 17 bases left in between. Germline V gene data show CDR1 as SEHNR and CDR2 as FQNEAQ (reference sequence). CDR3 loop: CASSSHGGPMNQPQHF. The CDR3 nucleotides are TGTGCCAGCAGCTCGCACGGGGGCCCTATGAATCAGCCCCAGCATTTT.

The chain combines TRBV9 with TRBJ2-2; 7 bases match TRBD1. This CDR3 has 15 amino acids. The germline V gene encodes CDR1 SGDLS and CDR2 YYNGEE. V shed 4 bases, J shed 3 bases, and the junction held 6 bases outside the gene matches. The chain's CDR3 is CASSPQGQYTGELFF. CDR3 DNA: TGTGCCAGCAGCCCCCAGGGACAGTACACCGGGGAGCTGTTTTTT.